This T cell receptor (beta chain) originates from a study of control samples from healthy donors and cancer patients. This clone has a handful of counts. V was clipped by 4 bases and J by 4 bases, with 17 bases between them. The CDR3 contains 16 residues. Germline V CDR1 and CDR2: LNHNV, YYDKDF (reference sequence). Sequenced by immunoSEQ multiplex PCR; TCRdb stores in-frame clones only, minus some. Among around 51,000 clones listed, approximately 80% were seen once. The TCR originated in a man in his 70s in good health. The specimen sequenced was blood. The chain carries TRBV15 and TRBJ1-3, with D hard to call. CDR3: CATSILATGSGNTIYF. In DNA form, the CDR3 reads TGTGCCACCAGCATCCTGGCCACGGGCTCCGGAAACACCATATATTTT.